This TCR beta chain was found in a study of blood T cell repertoires in COVID-19. Study information: Sites across the United States, Italy and Spain contributed samples from acute and convalescent COVID-19. The cDNA or gDNA used as material had been derived from T cells, B-cell-depleted T cells, or PBMCs.

The trim removed 6 bases at V and 3 bases at J, leaving 7 bases unmatched. The CDR3 covers 15 residues. Germline CDR1 MNHEY, CDR2 SVGEGT. TCRdb keeps only in-frame clones here, not all; method: immunoSEQ multiplex PCR. This repertoire shows over 200,000 clones, over 70% found once; its top ten account for around 27%. The specimen was peripheral blood. The chain employs TRBV6-2 or TRBV6-3 and TRBJ2-2; TRBD2 aligns across 7 bases. The receptor's source is a man aged 40-50 years with acute or convalescent COVID-19. The CDR3 nucleotides are TGTGCCAGCAGCCGCGGACTAGGGGACACCGGGGAGCTGTTTTTT. This gives the protein CASSRGLGDTGELFF.